Here is one T cell receptor beta chain with its context. This clone was counted only a few times. The antigen this receptor binds is unknown. The record has no base qualities; no much larger clone is one base away. The data stem from a study of blood T cell repertoires in COVID-19 (TCRdb year 2020). About the full investigation: The collaborator samples originated in the United States, Italy and Spain and spanned the acute and convalescent phases of COVID-19. The material from the prospective study consisted of cDNA or gDNA derived from T cells, B-cell-depleted T cells, or PBMCs. The dataset comprised deeply sampled blood TCRbeta repertoires from subjects exposed to, actively infected with, or recovered from COVID-19. The repertoires were released in a freely available public database meant as a resource for research on the immune response to SARS-CoV-2. The samples were drawn from two sources: the first 160 participants of the ongoing ImmuneRACE study, and 1,200 or so subjects contributed by 6 global collaborators. A de-identified subject ID, COVID-19 status, age in years and sex were almost always included in the sample metadata. HLA class I and class II types, where available, came from metadata supplied by the sample provider rather than from assay-based typing.

Results the study describes overall, beyond this receptor: The amount of clinical and demographic metadata varied by source and participant and was provided uncurated.

The immunoSEQ Assay, a bias-controlled multiplex PCR, was used to amplify TCRbeta CDR3 regions from genomic DNA. The source study handled its data this way. Within the assay, amplification of reference gene primers was used to estimate how many nucleated cells each sample contained. To quantify the absolute abundance of each unique TCRbeta CDR3 rearrangement, sequence reads were collapsed and filtered. For each sample, productive Simpson clonality was calculated as the square root of Simpson's diversity index across productive rearrangements. TCRdb's version of the immuneACCESS table is confined to in-frame rearrangements and falls short of the full clone set. An unresolved V gene accounts for under half of the shortfall where checked; the remainder is of unknown origin. The V and J calls and clone size are taken from that table; D and trimming were inferred from the DNA. This sample is represented by about 240,000 clones; roughly 80% of them were singletons. Approximately 3.2% of the sample goes to the ten largest clones.

Collaborating institutions collected whole blood in K2EDTA tubes following their own protocols. For TCRbeta analysis, collaborators shipped samples in one of three forms: frozen whole blood, isolated PBMCs, or DNA extracted from either of those sample types. The CDR3 sequence holds 15 residues, the cysteine and phenylalanine included. Of the read, only the CDR3 DNA is kept; its 45 bases are in frame from base 1. CDR1 SNHLY and CDR2 FYNNEI were looked up in the germline V gene. Here V drops 5 bases and J drops 3 bases, and the junction holds 8 bases not matched to any gene. The V and J genes are TRBV2 and TRBJ2-7, and 9 bases in between align with TRBD2. Sequencing used peripheral blood. This TCR was recovered from a woman younger than 30 with acute or convalescent COVID-19. The CDR3 amino acid sequence is: CASSRGTSRHYEQYF. The bases read TGTGCCAGCAGTCGTGGGACTAGCCGACACTACGAGCAGTACTTC.